This entry concerns a single T cell receptor beta chain. Its antigen remains unidentified. This sample stems from a study of T cells expressing NK-cell markers. Study results and caveats: It is unclear if expanded NKG2C-expressing clones target HCMV antigens. Leadership of the CD3+CD56-NKG2C+ fraction also belonged to these clonotypes in a few donors.

No DNA is given; TCRdb re-called the 5' RACE reads and lists each CDR3 protein once. This sample's table has 350,000 to 450,000 distinct CDR3 sequences. The sample taken for sequencing was blood T cells: a sorted CD56 or NKG2C T cell subset, CD4+ or CD8+ T cells, or bulk PBMC T cells (not recorded which). The origin of this receptor is a man between 18 and 69 years old in good health.

CDR3 protein: CATTTGQGAIPTGELFF. The rearrangement joins TRBV7-7 to TRBJ2-2; absent DNA, TCRdb's TRBD1 call cannot be checked. The CDR3 consists of 17 residues. The germline V gene encodes CDR1 SSHAT and CDR2 FNYEAQ (reference sequence).